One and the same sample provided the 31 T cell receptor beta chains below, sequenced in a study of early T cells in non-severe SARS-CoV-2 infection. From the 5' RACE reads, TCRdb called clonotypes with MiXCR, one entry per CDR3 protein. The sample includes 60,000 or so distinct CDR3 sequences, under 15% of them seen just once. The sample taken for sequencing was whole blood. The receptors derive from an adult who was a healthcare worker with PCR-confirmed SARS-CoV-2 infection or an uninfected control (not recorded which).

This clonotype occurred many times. The CDR3 coding sequence is TGTGCCTGGCATCTGGGGGGCCATGAGCAGTTCTTC. Amino acid sequence: CAWHLGGHEQFF. The J gene is TRBJ2-1, the V gene TRBV30, with D possibly called TRBD1 or TRBD2 (6 bases each). Germline V lookup: CDR1 GTSNPN, CDR2 SVGIG (reference sequence). The CDR3 has 12 amino acids. With 5 bases removed from V and 8 bases from J, the gap between germline ends came to 13 bases.

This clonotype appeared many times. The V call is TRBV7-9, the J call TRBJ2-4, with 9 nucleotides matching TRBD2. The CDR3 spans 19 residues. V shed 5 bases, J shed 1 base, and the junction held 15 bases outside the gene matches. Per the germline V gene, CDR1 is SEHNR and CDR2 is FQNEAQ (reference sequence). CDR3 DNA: TGTGCCAGCAGCAACATAGCGGGGGCCCTGAGTGTGGCCAAAAACATTCAGTACTTC. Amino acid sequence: CASSNIAGALSVAKNIQYF. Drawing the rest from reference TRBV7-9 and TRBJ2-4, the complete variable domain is DTGVSQNPRHKITKRGQNVTFRCDPISEHNRLYWYRQTLGQGPEFLTYFQNEAQLEKSRLLSDRFSAERPKGSFSTLEIQRTEQGDSAMYLCASSNIAGALSVAKNIQYFGAGTRLSVL.

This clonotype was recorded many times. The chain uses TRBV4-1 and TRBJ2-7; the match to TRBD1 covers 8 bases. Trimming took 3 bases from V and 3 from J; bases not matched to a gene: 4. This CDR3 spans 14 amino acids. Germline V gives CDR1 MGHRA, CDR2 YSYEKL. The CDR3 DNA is TGCGCCAGCAGCCACCGGACAGGGAACTACGAGCAGTACTTC. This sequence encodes CASSHRTGNYEQYF.

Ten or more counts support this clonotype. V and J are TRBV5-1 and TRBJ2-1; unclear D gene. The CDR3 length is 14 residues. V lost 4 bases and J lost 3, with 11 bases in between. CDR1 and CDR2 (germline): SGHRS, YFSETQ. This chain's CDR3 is CASSRNPGYNEQFF. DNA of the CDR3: TGCGCCAGCAGCCGAAATCCGGGCTACAATGAGCAGTTCTTC.

The DNA of the CDR3 is TGTGCCAGCAGCGGAAGGGAATCTGAAGCTTTCTTT. Translating gives CASSGRESEAFF. The rearrangement links TRBV9 to TRBJ1-1; no reliable D call. Trimming left V 3 bases short and J 6 bases short, with 9 bases between. The CDR3 runs 12 residues. Germline CDR1 SGDLS, CDR2 YYNGEE.

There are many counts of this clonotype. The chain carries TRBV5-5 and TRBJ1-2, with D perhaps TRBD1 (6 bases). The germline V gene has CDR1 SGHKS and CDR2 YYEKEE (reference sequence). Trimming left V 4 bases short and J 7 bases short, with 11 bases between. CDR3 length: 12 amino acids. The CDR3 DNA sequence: TGTGCCAGCAGCCCCGGACAGCGTGGCTACACCTTC. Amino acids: CASSPGQRGYTF.

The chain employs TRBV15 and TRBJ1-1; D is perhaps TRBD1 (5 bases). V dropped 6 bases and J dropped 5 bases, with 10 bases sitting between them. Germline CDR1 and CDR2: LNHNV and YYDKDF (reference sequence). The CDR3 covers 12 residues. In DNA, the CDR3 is TGTGCCACCAGGGGGGTGCGGACTGAAGCTTTCTTT. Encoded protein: CATRGVRTEAFF.

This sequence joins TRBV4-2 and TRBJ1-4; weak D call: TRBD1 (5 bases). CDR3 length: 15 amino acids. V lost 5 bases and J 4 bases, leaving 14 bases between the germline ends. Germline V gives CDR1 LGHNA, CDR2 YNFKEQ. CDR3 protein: CASSSRPGLNEKLFF. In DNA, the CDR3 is TGTGCCAGCAGCTCGCGGCCGGGGCTTAATGAAAAACTGTTTTTT.

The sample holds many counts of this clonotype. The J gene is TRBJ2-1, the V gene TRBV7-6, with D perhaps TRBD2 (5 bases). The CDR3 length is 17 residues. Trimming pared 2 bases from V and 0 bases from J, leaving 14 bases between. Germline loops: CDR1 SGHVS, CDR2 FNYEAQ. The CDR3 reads CASSLWSGLSSYNEQFF. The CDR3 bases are TGTGCCAGCAGCTTATGGAGCGGTCTTAGCTCCTACAATGAGCAGTTCTTC.

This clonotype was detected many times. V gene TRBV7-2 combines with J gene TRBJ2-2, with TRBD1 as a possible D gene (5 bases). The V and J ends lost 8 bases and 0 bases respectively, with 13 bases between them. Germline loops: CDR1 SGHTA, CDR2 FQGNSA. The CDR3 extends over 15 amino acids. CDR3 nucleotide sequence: TGTGCCAGCCGCTATGACAGTACGAACACCGGGGAGCTGTTTTTT. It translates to CASRYDSTNTGELFF.

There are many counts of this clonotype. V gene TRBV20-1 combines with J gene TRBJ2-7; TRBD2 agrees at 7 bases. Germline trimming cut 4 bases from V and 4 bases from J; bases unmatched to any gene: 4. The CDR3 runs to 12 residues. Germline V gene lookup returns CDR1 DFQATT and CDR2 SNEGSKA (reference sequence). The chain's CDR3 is CSANQGGYEQYF. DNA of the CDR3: TGCAGTGCTAACCAGGGAGGGTACGAGCAGTACTTC.

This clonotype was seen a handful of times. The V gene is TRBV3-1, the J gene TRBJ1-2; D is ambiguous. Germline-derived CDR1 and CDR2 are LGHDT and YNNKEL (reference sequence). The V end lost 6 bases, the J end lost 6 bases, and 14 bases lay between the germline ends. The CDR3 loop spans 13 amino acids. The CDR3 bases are TGTGCCAGCAGTCAGAGGGAAGGCGATGGCTACACCTTC. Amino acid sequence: CASSQREGDGYTF.

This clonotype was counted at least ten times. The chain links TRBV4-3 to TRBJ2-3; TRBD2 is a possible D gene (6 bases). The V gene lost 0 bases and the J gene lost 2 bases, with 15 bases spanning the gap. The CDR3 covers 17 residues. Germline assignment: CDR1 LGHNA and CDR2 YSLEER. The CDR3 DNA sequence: TGCGCCAGCAGCCAAGAATCAGGTGCGGGGTCCACAGATACGCAGTATTTT. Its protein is CASSQESGAGSTDTQYF.

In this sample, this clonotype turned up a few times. The CDR3 bases are TGTGCCAGTAGTAAACCCGGGACAATGAATCAGCCCCAGCATTTT. Protein product: CASSKPGTMNQPQHF. This chain connects TRBV19 to TRBJ1-5, with D tentatively TRBD1 (6 bases). The V gene lost 4 bases and the J gene lost 4 bases, with 14 bases spanning the gap. The CDR3 totals 15 residues. The germline V gene encodes CDR1 LNHDA and CDR2 SQIVND (reference sequence).

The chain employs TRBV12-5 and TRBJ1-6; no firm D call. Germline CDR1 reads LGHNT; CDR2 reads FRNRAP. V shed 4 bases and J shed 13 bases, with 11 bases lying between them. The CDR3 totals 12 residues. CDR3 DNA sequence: TGTGCTAGTGGTTACGAAGAGAGGCCCCTCCACTTT. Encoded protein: CASGYEERPLHF.

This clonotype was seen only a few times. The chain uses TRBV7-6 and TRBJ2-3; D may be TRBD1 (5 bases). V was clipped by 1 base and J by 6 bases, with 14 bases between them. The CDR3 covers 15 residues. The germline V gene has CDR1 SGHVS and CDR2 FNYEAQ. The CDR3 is CASSLGGRAVDTQYF. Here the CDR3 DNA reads TGTGCCAGCAGCTTAGGGGGCAGGGCGGTTGATACGCAGTATTTT. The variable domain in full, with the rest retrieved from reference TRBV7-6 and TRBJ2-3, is GAGVSQSPRYKVTKRGQDVALRCDPISGHVSLYWYRQALGQGPEFLTYFNYEAQQDKSGLPNDRFSAERPEGSISTLTIQRTEQRDSAMYRCASSLGGRAVDTQYFGPGTRLTVL.

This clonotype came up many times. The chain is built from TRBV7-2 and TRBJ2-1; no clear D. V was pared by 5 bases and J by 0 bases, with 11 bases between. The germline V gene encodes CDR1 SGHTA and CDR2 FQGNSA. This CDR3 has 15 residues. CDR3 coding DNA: TGTGCCAGCAGCGTACAGCTGAGCTCCTACAATGAGCAGTTCTTC. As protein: CASSVQLSSYNEQFF.

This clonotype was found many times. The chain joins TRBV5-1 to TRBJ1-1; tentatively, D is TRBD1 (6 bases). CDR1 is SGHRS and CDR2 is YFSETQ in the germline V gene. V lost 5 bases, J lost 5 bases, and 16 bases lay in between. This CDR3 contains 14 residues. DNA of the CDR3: TGCGCCAGCAGAAGCGAGGGGGGTGGAACTGAAGCTTTCTTT. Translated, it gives CASRSEGGGTEAFF. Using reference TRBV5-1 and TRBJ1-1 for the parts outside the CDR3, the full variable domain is KAGVTQTPRYLIKTRGQQVTLSCSPISGHRSVSWYQQTPGQGLQFLFEYFSETQRNKGNFPGRFSGRQFSNSRSEMNVSTLELGDSALYLCASRSEGGGTEAFFGQGTRLTVV.

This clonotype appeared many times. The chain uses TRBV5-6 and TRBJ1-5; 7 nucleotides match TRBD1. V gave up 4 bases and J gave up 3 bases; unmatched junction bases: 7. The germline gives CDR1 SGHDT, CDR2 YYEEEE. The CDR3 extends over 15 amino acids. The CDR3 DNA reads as TGTGCCAGCAGCACGAGGGGACAGTTCAATCAGCCCCAGCATTTT. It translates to CASSTRGQFNQPQHF.

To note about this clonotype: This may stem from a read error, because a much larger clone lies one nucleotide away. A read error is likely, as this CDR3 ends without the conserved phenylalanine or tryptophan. The chain's CDR3 is CASSLYPDRGRSPLHL. As DNA, the CDR3 is TGTGCCAGCAGTTTATACCCCGACAGGGGACGTTCACCCCTCCACCTT. The V call is TRBV27, the J call TRBJ1-6, with 8 bases matching TRBD1. V trimming: 1 base; J trimming: 9 bases; junction bases outside the gene matches: 8. CDR1 MNHEY and CDR2 SMNVEV come from the germline V gene (reference sequence). The CDR3 is 16 amino acids.

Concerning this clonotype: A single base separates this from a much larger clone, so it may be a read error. DNA for the CDR3: TGCAGCGTTTCCGGGGACTCGCTGTACGAGCAGTACTTC. The encoded protein is CSVSGDSLYEQYF. The rearrangement joins TRBV29-1 to TRBJ2-7, with D maybe TRBD2 (6 bases). The V gene's germline CDR1 is SQVTM and CDR2 ANQGSEA. The CDR3 is made up of 13 amino acids. V shed 5 bases and J shed 4 bases, with 15 bases lying between them.

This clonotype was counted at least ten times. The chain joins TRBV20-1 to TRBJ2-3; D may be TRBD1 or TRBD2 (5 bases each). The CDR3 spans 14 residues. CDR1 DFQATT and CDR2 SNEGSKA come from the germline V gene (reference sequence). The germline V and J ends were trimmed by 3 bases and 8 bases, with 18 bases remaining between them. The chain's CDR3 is CSARDSGKGITQYF. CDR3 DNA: TGCAGTGCTAGGGACTCCGGTAAGGGGATTACGCAGTATTTT.

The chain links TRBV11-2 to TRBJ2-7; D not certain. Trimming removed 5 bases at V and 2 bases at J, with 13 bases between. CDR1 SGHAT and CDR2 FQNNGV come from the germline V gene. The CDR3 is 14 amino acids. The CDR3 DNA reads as TGTGCCAGCAGCCCAGGACCTACCACCTACGAGCAGTACTTC. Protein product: CASSPGPTTYEQYF.

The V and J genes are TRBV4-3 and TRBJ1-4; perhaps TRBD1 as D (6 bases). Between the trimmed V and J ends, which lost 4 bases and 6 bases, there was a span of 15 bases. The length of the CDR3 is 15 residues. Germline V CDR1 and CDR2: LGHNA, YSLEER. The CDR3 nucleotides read TGCGCCAGCAGCCGCGAAGGGGGTGTCGATGAAAAACTGTTTTTT. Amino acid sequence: CASSREGGVDEKLFF.

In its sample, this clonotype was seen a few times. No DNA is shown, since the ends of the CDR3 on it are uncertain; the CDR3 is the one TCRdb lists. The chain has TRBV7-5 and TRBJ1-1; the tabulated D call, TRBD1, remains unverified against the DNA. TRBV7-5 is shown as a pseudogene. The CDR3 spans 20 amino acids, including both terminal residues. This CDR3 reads CISVPEAHGTGDPKNTEAFF.

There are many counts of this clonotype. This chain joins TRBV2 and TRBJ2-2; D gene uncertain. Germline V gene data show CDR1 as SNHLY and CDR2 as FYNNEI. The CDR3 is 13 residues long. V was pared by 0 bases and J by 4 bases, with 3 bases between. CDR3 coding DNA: TGTGCCAGCAGTGAAGCGGTCACCGGGGAGCTGTTTTTT. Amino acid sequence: CASSEAVTGELFF. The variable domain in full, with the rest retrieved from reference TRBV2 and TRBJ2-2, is EPEVTQTPSHQVTQMGQEVILRCVPISNHLYFYWYRQILGQKVEFLVSFYNNEISEKSEIFDDQFSVERPDGSNFTLKIRSTKLEDSAMYFCASSEAVTGELFFGEGSRLTVL.

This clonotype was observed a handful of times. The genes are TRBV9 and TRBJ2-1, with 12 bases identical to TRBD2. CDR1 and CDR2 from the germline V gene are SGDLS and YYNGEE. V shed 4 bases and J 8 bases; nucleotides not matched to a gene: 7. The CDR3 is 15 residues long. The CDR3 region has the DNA TGTGCCAGCAGCCCCGGACTAGCGGGACTGGATGAGCAGTTCTTC. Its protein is CASSPGLAGLDEQFF.

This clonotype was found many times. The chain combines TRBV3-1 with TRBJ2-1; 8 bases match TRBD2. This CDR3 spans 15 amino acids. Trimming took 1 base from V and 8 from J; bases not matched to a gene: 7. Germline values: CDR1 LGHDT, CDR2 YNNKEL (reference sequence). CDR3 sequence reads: CASSQAPGGPDEQFF. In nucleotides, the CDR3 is TGTGCCAGCAGCCAAGCTCCGGGAGGGCCCGATGAGCAGTTCTTC.

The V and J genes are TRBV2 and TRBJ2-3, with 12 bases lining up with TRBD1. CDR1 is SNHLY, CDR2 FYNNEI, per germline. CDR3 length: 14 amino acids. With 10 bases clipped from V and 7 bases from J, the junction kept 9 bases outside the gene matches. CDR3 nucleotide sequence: TGTGCCAATGAACCGGGACAGGGGGCTAATACGCAGTATTTT. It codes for CANEPGQGANTQYF.

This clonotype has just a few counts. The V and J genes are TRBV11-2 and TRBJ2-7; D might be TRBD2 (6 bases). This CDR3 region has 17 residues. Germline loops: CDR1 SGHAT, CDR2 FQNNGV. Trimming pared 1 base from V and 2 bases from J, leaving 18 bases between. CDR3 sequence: CASSLGLGGPAAYEQYF. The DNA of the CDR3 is TGTGCCAGCAGCTTAGGGCTGGGAGGCCCTGCCGCCTACGAGCAGTACTTC.

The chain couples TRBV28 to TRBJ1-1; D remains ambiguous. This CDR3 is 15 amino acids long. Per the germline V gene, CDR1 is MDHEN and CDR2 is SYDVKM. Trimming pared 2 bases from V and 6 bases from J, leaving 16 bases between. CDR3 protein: CASSLAPNRRAEAFF. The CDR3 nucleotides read TGTGCCAGCAGTTTAGCCCCAAACCGGCGGGCTGAAGCTTTCTTT.